What follows are 19 T cell receptor beta chains derived from one specimen sequenced in a study of blood T cell repertoires in COVID-19. Assay used: immunoSEQ multiplex PCR; TCRdb lists only in-frame clones, some missing. In the table there are tens of thousands of clones, about 79% of which are singletons. The sequencing sample was made of peripheral blood. The receptors come from a woman aged 55-69 years with acute or convalescent COVID-19.

The chain has TRBV29-1 and TRBJ1-1; 7 bases agree with TRBD1. Germline V gives CDR1 SQVTM, CDR2 ANQGSEA. Unmatched junction bases numbered 4, after V lost 6 bases and J lost 0 bases. The CDR3 length is 13 residues. The CDR3 DNA is TGCAGCGTCTGCGGGACAGTGAACACTGAAGCTTTCTTT. Its protein is CSVCGTVNTEAFF.

CDR3 amino acids: CAWSAQGPIGGYTF. DNA for the CDR3: TGTGCCTGGAGTGCGCAGGGCCCTATAGGTGGCTACACCTTC. The chain carries TRBV30 and TRBJ1-2; D possibly corresponds to TRBD1 (5 bases). With 1 base removed from V and 7 bases from J, the gap between germline ends came to 16 bases. Germline-derived CDR1 and CDR2 are GTSNPN and SVGIG (reference sequence). CDR3 length equals 14 residues.

The chain uses TRBV7-9 and TRBJ2-3; 11 bases agree with TRBD2. J gave up 3 bases and V 5 bases, and 13 bases lay outside the gene matches. The CDR3 contains 18 residues. Germline CDR1 is SEHNR and CDR2 is FQNEAQ (reference sequence). The CDR3 loop reads CASSLKVRLAGKTDTQYF. CDR3 sequence (DNA): TGTGCCAGCAGCCTAAAGGTGCGACTAGCGGGGAAAACAGATACGCAGTATTTT.

The V call is TRBV12-3 or TRBV12-4, the J call TRBJ2-5, with D possibly matching TRBD1 (6 bases). Trimming shortened V by 3 bases and J by 5 bases, and 10 bases separated the two germline ends. The CDR3 spans 13 residues. In nucleotides, the CDR3 is TGTGCCAGCAGTTTGGGGGCCCTGGAGACCCAGTACTTC. This encodes CASSLGALETQYF.

The gene calls are TRBV7-2 and TRBJ2-1; TRBD2 matches at 14 bases. This CDR3 has 17 amino acids. After removal of 5 bases from V and 0 bases from J, the junction contained 3 bases not matched to a gene. Germline-derived CDR1 and CDR2 are SGHTA and FQGNSA. The CDR3 DNA sequence: TGTGCCAGCAGCGCCGGGACTAGCGGGAGCTCCTACAATGAGCAGTTCTTC. Its protein product is CASSAGTSGSSYNEQFF.

This rearrangement joins TRBV6-6 to TRBJ1-5, with 8 bases matching TRBD1. V trimming: 6 bases; J trimming: 2 bases; junction bases outside the gene matches: 3. Germline lookup yields CDR1 MNHNY and CDR2 SVGAGI (reference sequence). The CDR3 runs 14 residues. CDR3 residues: CASREDRGNQPQHF. DNA of the CDR3: TGTGCCAGCAGGGAGGACAGGGGCAATCAGCCCCAGCATTTT.

This rearrangement joins TRBV6-5 to TRBJ1-4; D is unresolved. Trimming pared 6 bases from V and 10 bases from J, leaving 15 bases between. Per germline, CDR1 MNHEY and CDR2 SVGAGI. CDR3 length equals 13 residues. Here the CDR3 reads CASRVSGEGKLFF. CDR3 sequence (DNA): TGTGCCAGCAGGGTGTCGGGAGAGGGAAAACTGTTTTTT.

This clone was detected once. CDR3 loop: CASSSPPGVSGNTIYF. The CDR3 bases are TGTGCCAGCAGTTCGCCCCCAGGGGTCTCTGGAAACACCATATATTTT. This chain joins TRBV28 and TRBJ1-3, with D possibly being TRBD1 (6 bases). Germline CDR1 and CDR2: MDHEN and SYDVKM. CDR3 length: 16 amino acids. V lost 4 bases and J lost 0, with 13 bases in between.

The rearrangement links TRBV5-1 to TRBJ2-1; 15 bases are shared with TRBD2. The germline gives CDR1 SGHRS, CDR2 YFSETQ. This CDR3 is built from 14 residues. V was clipped by 5 bases and J by 8 bases; unmatched bases: 2. The chain's CDR3 is CASRGLAGGYEQFF. The CDR3 DNA follows: TGCGCCAGCAGGGGACTAGCGGGGGGCTATGAGCAGTTCTTC.

This sequence joins TRBV7-2 and TRBJ2-3, with 9 positions matching TRBD2. The V segment lost 5 bases and the J segment 4 bases; nucleotides outside the gene matches: 10. Germline V gene data show CDR1 as SGHTA and CDR2 as FQGNSA. This CDR3 has 16 residues. CDR3 nucleotide sequence: TGTGCCAGCAGCCCAAGGCGGGGGGGCTGGGCAGATACGCAGTATTTT. Translated, it gives CASSPRRGGWADTQYF.

The chain has TRBV19 and TRBJ1-1, with D tentatively TRBD1 (5 bases). The CDR3 runs 13 residues. Germline CDR1 and CDR2: LNHDA and SQIVND (reference sequence). The V gene lost 3 bases and the J gene lost 12 bases, with 17 bases spanning the gap. The DNA for the CDR3 is TGTGCCAGTAGTATTTGGGAGGGGACGGTGTCTTTCTTT. Translated, it gives CASSIWEGTVSFF.

V and J are TRBV7-2 and TRBJ2-5; maybe TRBD2 (7 bases). Germline V CDR1 and CDR2: SGHTA, FQGNSA. Trimming took 1 base from V and 8 from J, leaving 14 bases between them. This CDR3 comprises 14 residues. For the CDR3, the DNA is TGTGCCAGCAGCTTAGAGGGGGGGGGACGAACCCAGTACTTC. Protein sequence: CASSLEGGGRTQYF.

The chain recombines TRBV29-1 with TRBJ2-3; 8 nucleotides line up with TRBD2. This CDR3 region has 15 residues. Looked up from germline, CDR1 is SQVTM and CDR2 is ANQGSEA. J was trimmed by 1 base and V by 7 bases; bases with no gene match: 10. CDR3: CSAHLTSDRTDTQYF. The CDR3 DNA follows: TGCAGCGCCCACCTGACTAGCGACCGCACAGATACGCAGTATTTT.

In its sample, this clone was seen a few times. This chain connects TRBV30 to TRBJ1-2, with D possibly TRBD1 on 5 matching bases. Deletions cut 3 bases from V and 2 bases from J, with 16 bases between. This CDR3 is built from 15 residues. CDR1 is GTSNPN and CDR2 is SVGIG in the germline V gene (reference sequence). This CDR3 reads CAWSEDSAWNYGYTF. The CDR3 DNA follows: TGTGCCTGGAGCGAAGACAGTGCATGGAACTATGGCTACACCTTC.

The V call is TRBV7-2, the J call TRBJ2-1; 13 positions agree with TRBD2. This CDR3 region has 20 residues. The V segment lost 0 bases and the J segment 0 bases; nucleotides outside the gene matches: 8. Germline assignment: CDR1 SGHTA and CDR2 FQGNSA. CDR3 loop: CASSLAGTSGAISSYNEQFF. CDR3 nucleotide sequence: TGTGCCAGCAGCTTAGCCGGGACTAGCGGGGCTATTAGCTCCTACAATGAGCAGTTCTTC.

This rearrangement joins TRBV6-6 to TRBJ1-2; 7 bases are a match to TRBD1. This CDR3 is built from 14 residues. The V and J ends lost 6 bases and 6 bases, in that order; junction bases with no gene match: 10. Germline lookup yields CDR1 MNHNY and CDR2 SVGAGI (reference sequence). The CDR3 bases are TGTGCCAGCAGGGGGCGGGACAGCTTAAATGGCTACACCTTC. As protein: CASRGRDSLNGYTF.

This clone was recorded a few times. The V call is TRBV28, the J call TRBJ1-3; tentatively, D is TRBD1 (6 bases). V was cut by 4 bases and J by 0 bases, with 10 bases left in between. Germline loops: CDR1 MDHEN, CDR2 SYDVKM. The CDR3 totals 15 residues. CDR3 protein: CASSYLRGSGNTIYF. For the CDR3, the DNA is TGTGCCAGCAGTTACCTCAGGGGCTCTGGAAACACCATATATTTT.

V and J are TRBV6-2 or TRBV6-3 and TRBJ2-7; 7 nucleotides line up with TRBD2. The CDR3 sequence is 12 residues long. CDR1 and CDR2 (germline): MNHEY, SVGEGT. V gave up 6 bases and J gave up 5 bases; unmatched junction bases: 4. The CDR3 nucleotides read TGTGCCAGCAGCGGCGGGAGCCACGAGCAGTACTTC. As protein: CASSGGSHEQYF.

The chain carries TRBV4-1 and TRBJ1-1; perhaps TRBD1 as D (6 bases). Germline CDR1 and CDR2: MGHRA and YSYEKL. The CDR3 covers 15 residues. The V end lost 0 bases, the J end lost 3 bases, and 11 bases lay between the germline ends. The CDR3 spells CASSQEDSLDTEAFF. The CDR3 DNA reads TGCGCCAGCAGCCAAGAGGACAGCCTGGACACTGAAGCTTTCTTT.